The clone carrying this T cell receptor beta chain has a single count. Per the authors' pipeline: Amplified reference gene primers provided the basis for estimating nucleated cell counts. Data came from immunoSEQ multiplex PCR; TCRdb stores just in-frame clones and leaves some out. D and trimming were read from the DNA, whereas the V and J calls and clone size are those reported in that table. The sample records roughly 230,000 clones, approximately 84% being singletons. The participants were between roughly 18 and 89 years old and came from fewer than 25 US areas. This entry is derived from a study of blood T cell repertoires in COVID-19. Study as a whole: Acute-phase and convalescent COVID-19 samples originated in the United States, Italy and Spain. Nucleic acid was either cDNA or gDNA, and it came from T cells, B-cell-depleted T cells, or PBMCs.

The source is a man aged 45-60 years who had recovered from COVID-19. Sequenced sample: PBMCs or T cells enriched from blood (not recorded which).

The CDR3 nucleotides are TGTGCCAGCGGGCCTGTAGCTAGCGGGAGGCCTGATACGCAGTATTTT. This gives the protein CASGPVASGRPDTQYF. The chain is built from TRBV11-2 and TRBJ2-3; TRBD2 matches at 11 bases. CDR1 is SGHAT and CDR2 is FQNNGV in the germline V gene. V shed 8 bases and J 6 bases; nucleotides not matched to a gene: 13. The CDR3 has 16 amino acids. The full variable domain, rest sourced from reference TRBV11-2 and TRBJ2-3, is EAGVAQSPRYKIIEKRQSVAFWCNPISGHATLYWYQQILGQGPKLLIQFQNNGVVDDSQLPKDRFSAERLKGVDSTLKIQPAKLEDSAVYLCASGPVASGRPDTQYFGPGTRLTVL.